This record looks at one T cell receptor (beta chain) sequence and its context. As originally analysed: The assay estimated nucleated cells by amplifying reference gene primers. Sequencing was performed with immunoSEQ multiplex PCR; in TCRdb, only in-frame clones are kept and a portion is missing. V and J calls and clone size are those listed in that table; D and trimming were worked out from the DNA. Here the sample spans under 75,000 clones, more than 75% being singletons. Losses at the gene ends were 5 bases for V and 2 bases for J; bases not matched to a gene: 5. This CDR3 region has 17 residues. Germline lookup yields CDR1 MNHNY and CDR2 SVGAGI (reference sequence). This sample stems from a study of blood T cell repertoires in COVID-19. Study background: The origin of the acute and convalescent COVID-19 samples was the United States, Italy and Spain. Sources were T cells, B-cell-depleted T cells, or PBMCs; the material itself was cDNA or gDNA.

This chain uses TRBV6-6 with TRBJ2-2, with 13 positions matching TRBD2. The sample consisted of peripheral blood. This clonotype was sampled from a woman younger than 30 with acute or convalescent COVID-19. This chain's CDR3 is CASSLLAGGLNTGELFF. The CDR3 DNA sequence: TGTGCCAGCAGTCTACTAGCGGGGGGGCTTAACACCGGGGAGCTGTTTTTT.